Listed here is a single T cell receptor (beta chain). The germline gives CDR1 MNHEY, CDR2 SVGAGI. The CDR3 runs to 13 residues. V shed 0 bases and J shed 6 bases, with 8 bases lying between them. TCRdb passed the reads through MiXCR, listing each CDR3 protein once. The sample holds about 190,000 distinct CDR3 sequences; over 25% are singletons and the top ten take roughly 31%. These data are taken from a study of T cell repertoires in cytomegalovirus infection. This sequence originates from a human donor in good health (CMV status not recorded). Some clones in this sample may be carry-over from other donors' samples. This chain uses TRBV6-5 with TRBJ1-2; D call uncertain. Sequencing was done on a sample of PBMCs. The CDR3 loop is CASSYSYLDGYTF. The CDR3, as DNA: TGTGCCAGCAGTTACTCATACCTGGATGGCTACACCTTC.